A selection of T cell receptor beta chains follows, all from one sample in a study of shared clonotypes between healthy human individuals. Measured with immunoSEQ multiplex PCR; TCRdb has only the in-frame clones, and not every one. The sample contains 2 million to 2.5 million clones, approximately 95% of which appear only once. Sample: naive CD8+ T cells sorted from blood. All receptors derive from a man between 18 and 29 years old in good health. The CDR3 runs from the conserved cysteine through the conserved F or W. A D gene is named only where the DNA matches it firmly. Some rows mark clone size as missing; the rest say once, few, many or name a class of expanded clone.

V gene: TRBV25-1
J gene: TRBJ1-1
D gene: .
clone size: .
CDR3 DNA: TGTGCCAGCACCAGTGCTACTGAAGCTTTCTTT
CDR3 protein: CASTSATEAFF

V gene: TRBV30
J gene: TRBJ2-6
D gene: TRBD1
clone size: .
CDR3 DNA: TGTGCCTGGAGTGGCACAGGGGGCGGCGGGGCCAACGTCCTGACTTTC
CDR3 protein: CAWSGTGGGGANVLTF

V gene: TRBV30
J gene: TRBJ1-2
D gene: .
clone size: .
CDR3 DNA: TGTGCCTGGACAGGGGACTCCTATGGCTACACCTTC
CDR3 protein: CAWTGDSYGYTF

V gene: TRBV5-6
J gene: TRBJ2-1
D gene: .
clone size: .
CDR3 DNA: TGTGCCAGCAGCGGATCCTACAATGAGCAGTTCTTC
CDR3 protein: CASSGSYNEQFF

V gene: TRBV6-1
J gene: TRBJ1-1
D gene: .
clone size: few
CDR3 DNA: TGTGCCAGCAGTGCGGGGCGGCAACTAGGGAACACTGAAGCTTTCTTT
CDR3 protein: CASSAGRQLGNTEAFF

V gene: TRBV2
J gene: TRBJ2-1
D gene: TRBD2
clone size: .
CDR3 DNA: TGTGCCAGCAGGCCGGGACTAGCGGGGGAGCTCCTAACTAATGAGCAGTTCTTC
CDR3 protein: CASRPGLAGELLTNEQFF

V gene: TRBV5-6
J gene: TRBJ2-5
D gene: TRBD2
clone size: .
CDR3 DNA: TGTGCCAGCAGCCCCGACTACTCCCCTAGCGGGGGGGCCGGGGAGACCCAGTACTTC
CDR3 protein: CASSPDYSPSGGAGETQYF

V gene: TRBV5-6
J gene: TRBJ2-2
D gene: TRBD2
clone size: .
CDR3 DNA: TGTGCCAGCAGCTGGACTAGCGGGACGAACACCGGGGAGCTGTTTTTT
CDR3 protein: CASSWTSGTNTGELFF

V gene: TRBV9
J gene: TRBJ2-3
D gene: .
clone size: .
CDR3 DNA: TGTGCCAGCAGCGTAGGGGGGGCCAGTACAGATACGCAGTATTTT
CDR3 protein: CASSVGGASTDTQYF

V gene: TRBV27
J gene: TRBJ1-3
D gene: .
clone size: .
CDR3 DNA: TGTGCCAGCAGAGCAACACAGGGATCGGGAAACACCATATATTTT
CDR3 protein: CASRATQGSGNTIYF

V gene: TRBV6-5
J gene: TRBJ2-2
D gene: TRBD1
clone size: .
CDR3 DNA: TGTGCCAGCAGTTACGGGACAGGGGACACCGGGGAGCTGTTTTTT
CDR3 protein: CASSYGTGDTGELFF

V gene: TRBV4-1
J gene: TRBJ2-7
D gene: .
clone size: .
CDR3 DNA: TGCGCCAGCAGCCAGCGGGTCATCTCCTACGAGCAGTACTTC
CDR3 protein: CASSQRVISYEQYF

V gene: TRBV13
J gene: TRBJ1-1
D gene: TRBD1
clone size: .
CDR3 DNA: TGTGCCAGCAGCGGCCCCCGGACAGGTGTTTGGGAAGCTTTCTTT
CDR3 protein: CASSGPRTGVWEAFF

V gene: TRBV5-6
J gene: TRBJ1-5
D gene: .
clone size: .
CDR3 DNA: TGTGCCAGCAGCAGGGGCAATCAGCCCCAGCATTTT
CDR3 protein: CASSRGNQPQHF

V gene: TRBV13
J gene: TRBJ2-5
D gene: TRBD1
clone size: .
CDR3 DNA: TGTGCCAGCAGCCCTTCGGGACAGACACAAGAGACCCAGTACTTC
CDR3 protein: CASSPSGQTQETQYF

V gene: TRBV6-1
J gene: TRBJ2-7
D gene: TRBD1
clone size: .
CDR3 DNA: TGTGCCAGCAGTCAACAGGGGGCTGGCTACGAGCAGTACTTC
CDR3 protein: CASSQQGAGYEQYF

V gene: TRBV29-1
J gene: TRBJ2-3
D gene: .
clone size: .
CDR3 DNA: TGCAGCGTTGCCGAGACTAGCACAGATACGCAGTATTTT
CDR3 protein: CSVAETSTDTQYF

V gene: TRBV5-1
J gene: TRBJ1-1
D gene: .
clone size: .
CDR3 DNA: TGCGCCAGCAGCGCGGTTGAGGGGTCCATGAACACTGAAGCTTTCTTT
CDR3 protein: CASSAVEGSMNTEAFF

V gene: TRBV13
J gene: TRBJ1-3
D gene: .
clone size: .
CDR3 DNA: TGTGCCAGCAGCTTAGGCGCTGGAAACACCATATATTTT
CDR3 protein: CASSLGAGNTIYF

V gene: TRBV27
J gene: TRBJ1-2
D gene: .
clone size: .
CDR3 DNA: TGTGCCAGCAGTTTTTCAAGGGTCCCAGTTGAGGGCTACACCTTC
CDR3 protein: CASSFSRVPVEGYTF

V gene: TRBV9
J gene: TRBJ2-3
D gene: TRBD2
clone size: .
CDR3 DNA: TGTGCCAGCAGCTTTAGCGGGGGGGCACCAACAGATACGCAGTATTTT
CDR3 protein: CASSFSGGAPTDTQYF

V gene: TRBV7-8
J gene: TRBJ2-2
D gene: .
clone size: .
CDR3 DNA: TGTGCCAGCAGCCCCACCTGGGGCGCGGACACCGGGGAGCTGTTTTTT
CDR3 protein: CASSPTWGADTGELFF

V gene: TRBV18
J gene: TRBJ2-5
D gene: TRBD1
clone size: .
CDR3 DNA: TGTGCCAGCTCCCCTGCTAAGGGGGCTTCTCAAGAGACCCAGTACTTC
CDR3 protein: CASSPAKGASQETQYF

V gene: TRBV28
J gene: TRBJ2-3
D gene: .
clone size: .
CDR3 DNA: TGTGCCAGCAGTTTAGGGCGGGGGCTCACAGATACGCAGTATTTT
CDR3 protein: CASSLGRGLTDTQYF

V gene: TRBV10-3
J gene: TRBJ2-1
D gene: .
clone size: .
CDR3 DNA: TGTGCCATCAGTGATTTGGCCTCCTACAATGAGCAGTTCTTC
CDR3 protein: CAISDLASYNEQFF

V gene: TRBV5-6
J gene: TRBJ2-7
D gene: .
clone size: .
CDR3 DNA: TGTGCCAGCAGCTGGTGGGACTTTTCCTACGAGCAGTACTTC
CDR3 protein: CASSWWDFSYEQYF

V gene: TRBV15
J gene: TRBJ2-7
D gene: .
clone size: .
CDR3 DNA: TGTGCCACCAGTCAGAGTAGGGGATCCTACGAGCAGTACTTC
CDR3 protein: CATSQSRGSYEQYF

V gene: TRBV7-8
J gene: TRBJ2-1
D gene: TRBD1
clone size: .
CDR3 DNA: TGTGCCAGCCAGAGTCCGGGACAGTGGAATGAGCAGTTCTTC
CDR3 protein: CASQSPGQWNEQFF

V gene: TRBV30
J gene: TRBJ1-1
D gene: .
clone size: .
CDR3 DNA: TGTGCCTGGAGTGGGGGGGGTTACTTCTTT
CDR3 protein: CAWSGGGYFF

V gene: TRBV27
J gene: TRBJ1-4
D gene: .
clone size: .
CDR3 DNA: TGTGCCAGCAGCCCTCTCCCTAATGAAAAACTGTTTTTT
CDR3 protein: CASSPLPNEKLFF

V gene: TRBV19
J gene: TRBJ1-3
D gene: .
clone size: .
CDR3 DNA: TGTGCCAGTAGTGGAGCAGGGATCGGAAACACCATATATTTT
CDR3 protein: CASSGAGIGNTIYF

V gene: TRBV13
J gene: TRBJ1-2
D gene: TRBD1
clone size: .
CDR3 DNA: TGTGCCAGCAGCTCGGGACAGGGGGGATACGGCTACACCTTC
CDR3 protein: CASSSGQGGYGYTF

V gene: TRBV4-1
J gene: TRBJ2-7
D gene: .
clone size: .
CDR3 DNA: TGCGCCAGCAGCCAAGTTTCCCTGTTCCCTGGCGAGCAGTACTTC
CDR3 protein: CASSQVSLFPGEQYF

V gene: TRBV5-5
J gene: TRBJ1-1
D gene: .
clone size: .
CDR3 DNA: TGTGCCAGCAGCTTGGAGGCGGCACCTGAAGCTTTCTTT
CDR3 protein: CASSLEAAPEAFF

V gene: TRBV7-2
J gene: TRBJ2-5
D gene: .
clone size: .
CDR3 DNA: TGTGCCAGCAGCCGAGCGGAGACGCGGGAGACCCAGTACTTC
CDR3 protein: CASSRAETRETQYF

V gene: TRBV11-2
J gene: TRBJ2-7
D gene: .
clone size: .
CDR3 DNA: TGTGCCAGCAGCTTGTCTACAGCCTACGAGCAGTACTTC
CDR3 protein: CASSLSTAYEQYF